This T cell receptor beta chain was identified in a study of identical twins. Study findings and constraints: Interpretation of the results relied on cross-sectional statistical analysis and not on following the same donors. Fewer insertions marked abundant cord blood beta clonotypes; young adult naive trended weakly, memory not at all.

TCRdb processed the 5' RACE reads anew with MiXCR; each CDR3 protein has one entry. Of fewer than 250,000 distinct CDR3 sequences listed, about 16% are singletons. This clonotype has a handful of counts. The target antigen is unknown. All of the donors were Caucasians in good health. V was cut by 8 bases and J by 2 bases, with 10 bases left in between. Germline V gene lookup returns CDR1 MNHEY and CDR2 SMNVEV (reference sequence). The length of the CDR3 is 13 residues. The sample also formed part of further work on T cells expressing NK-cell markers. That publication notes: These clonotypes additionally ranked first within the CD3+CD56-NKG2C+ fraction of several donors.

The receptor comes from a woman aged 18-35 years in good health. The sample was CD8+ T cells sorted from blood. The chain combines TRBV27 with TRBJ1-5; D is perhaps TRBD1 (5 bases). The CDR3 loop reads CASWGSGNQPQHF. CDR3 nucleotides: TGTGCCAGCTGGGGGTCGGGCAATCAGCCCCAGCATTTT.